The TCR beta chain under discussion was sequenced for a study of cytomegalovirus exposure and HLA in healthy donors. General study findings and limits: For most TCR sequences rarity was the rule, although some public TCRs occurred in many donors.

This clone appeared a few times. Its antigen is currently unknown. The CDR3 length is 13 residues. V lost 2 bases and J lost 2, with 8 bases in between. The V gene's germline CDR1 is SGHDT and CDR2 YYEEEE. Only in-frame clones appear in the TCRdb table, and some are missing; sequencing was by immunoSEQ multiplex PCR. The sample consists of about 360,000 clones, 86% of them appearing once. The specimen sequenced was PBMCs. This TCR was recovered from a woman aged 18-29 years in good health and CMV-seronegative. The J gene is TRBJ2-7, the V gene TRBV5-6, with unresolved D. The CDR3 protein is CASSLGRTYEQYF. The CDR3 DNA sequence: TGTGCCAGCAGCTTAGGCAGGACCTACGAGCAGTACTTC.